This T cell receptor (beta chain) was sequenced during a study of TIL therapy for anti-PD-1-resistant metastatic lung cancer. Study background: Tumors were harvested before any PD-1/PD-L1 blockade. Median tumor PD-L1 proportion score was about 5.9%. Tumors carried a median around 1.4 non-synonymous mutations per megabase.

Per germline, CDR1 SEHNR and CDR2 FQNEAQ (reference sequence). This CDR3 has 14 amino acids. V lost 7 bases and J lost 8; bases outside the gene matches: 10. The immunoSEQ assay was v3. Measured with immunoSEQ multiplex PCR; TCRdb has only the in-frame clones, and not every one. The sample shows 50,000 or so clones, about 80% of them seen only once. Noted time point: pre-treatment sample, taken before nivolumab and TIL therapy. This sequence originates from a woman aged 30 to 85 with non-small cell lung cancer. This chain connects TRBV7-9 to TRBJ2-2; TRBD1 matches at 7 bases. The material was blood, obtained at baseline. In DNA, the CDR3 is TGTGCCAGCAACCCACAGGGGCGTCAGGGGGAGCTGTTTTTT. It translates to CASNPQGRQGELFF. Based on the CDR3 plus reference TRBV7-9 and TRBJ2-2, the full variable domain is DTGVSQNPRHKITKRGQNVTFRCDPISEHNRLYWYRQTLGQGPEFLTYFQNEAQLEKSRLLSDRFSAERPKGSFSTLEIQRTEQGDSAMYLCASNPQGRQGELFFGEGSRLTVL.